One T cell receptor beta chain is described in this entry. V lost 10 bases, J lost 7 bases, and 9 bases stayed unmatched. Per germline, CDR1 SGHTA and CDR2 FQGNSA. The CDR3 runs to 14 residues. This specimen comes from a study of blood T cell repertoires in COVID-19. Background on the study: T cells, B-cell-depleted T cells, or PBMCs supplied cDNA or gDNA.

Assay used: immunoSEQ multiplex PCR; TCRdb lists only in-frame clones, some missing. Of 90,000 to 120,000 clones listed, around 90% are singletons. This chain uses TRBV7-2 with TRBJ2-3; TRBD2 matches 12 bases. The sample was peripheral blood. The sequence came from a man aged 40-55 years with active or convalescent COVID-19. The CDR3 loop reads CATRETSGSHTQYF. In nucleotides, the CDR3 is TGTGCCACCCGTGAGACTAGCGGGAGTCATACGCAGTATTTT.